Following are 25 T cell receptor beta chains from one sample sequenced in a study of cytomegalovirus exposure and HLA in healthy donors. The primer mix had 60 Vbeta and 13 Jbeta primers. Sequencing was performed with immunoSEQ multiplex PCR; in TCRdb, only in-frame clones are kept and a portion is missing. The sample yields more than 120,000 clones, 65% to 85% seen once. The specimen sequenced was PBMCs. The receptors originated from a male donor in good health and CMV-seronegative.

The chain joins TRBV27 to TRBJ2-7; D might be TRBD1 (5 bases). This CDR3 is built from 16 residues. V dropped 10 bases and J dropped 3 bases, with 25 bases sitting between them. Per germline, CDR1 MNHEY and CDR2 SMNVEV (reference sequence). CDR3 DNA: TGTGCCACTACGCCCCAGGGTGAAACTGGGCTCTACGAGCAGTACTTC. Encoded protein: CATTPQGETGLYEQYF.

The J gene is TRBJ1-1, the V gene TRBV6-5, with D perhaps matching TRBD1 (5 bases). CDR1 and CDR2 from the germline V gene are MNHEY and SVGAGI. Trimming shortened V by 1 base and J by 10 bases, and 7 bases separated the two germline ends. The CDR3 totals 11 residues. The CDR3 region has the DNA TGTGCCAGCAGTTACTGGGGGGGAGCTTTCTTT. It encodes CASSYWGGAFF.

This clone has more than one count but fewer than ten. The chain joins TRBV5-6 to TRBJ2-7, with D possibly being TRBD2 (5 bases). The CDR3 sequence is 13 residues long. Trimming stripped 5 bases from V and 4 bases from J, with 13 bases between. The V gene's germline CDR1 is SGHDT and CDR2 YYEEEE. The CDR3 is CASSRREGYEQYF. The CDR3 DNA sequence: TGTGCCAGCAGTAGACGGGAAGGGTACGAGCAGTACTTC.

The chain links TRBV7-2 to TRBJ1-5, with 8 bases matching TRBD1. V was clipped by 2 bases and J by 6 bases; unmatched bases: 15. CDR3 length: 18 amino acids. Germline CDR1 and CDR2: SGHTA and FQGNSA. The CDR3 reads CASSLLGGYRGKVQPQHF. CDR3 nucleotides: TGTGCCAGCAGCTTATTGGGAGGTTACAGGGGGAAGGTTCAGCCCCAGCATTTT.

V and J are TRBV6-5 and TRBJ1-4; D is uncertain. V was shortened by 7 bases and J by 8 bases, with 8 bases between the two germline ends. CDR1 MNHEY and CDR2 SVGAGI come from the germline V gene. The CDR3 is 11 amino acids. CDR3 DNA sequence: TGTGCCAGCACCCAGTGGGAAAAACTGTTTTTT. Translated, it gives CASTQWEKLFF.

V is TRBV9 and J is TRBJ2-7, with D tentatively TRBD1 (6 bases). Germline CDR1 reads SGDLS; CDR2 reads YYNGEE. CDR3 length equals 13 residues. The V and J ends lost 1 base and 1 base respectively, with 6 bases between them. The CDR3 reads CASSVQGSYEQYF. Here the CDR3 DNA reads TGTGCCAGCAGCGTACAGGGGTCCTACGAGCAGTACTTC.

The V gene is TRBV7-9, the J gene TRBJ1-3; unclear D gene. V lost 4 bases, J lost 2 bases, and 9 bases lay in between. CDR1 SEHNR and CDR2 FQNEAQ come from the germline V gene (reference sequence). The CDR3 spans 14 residues. The CDR3 loop is CASSSPRPGNTIYF. The CDR3 DNA is TGTGCCAGCAGCTCCCCGAGGCCTGGAAACACCATATATTTT.

The DNA of the CDR3 is TGTGCCAGCAGCCCAGTCGGGCGGGAGTTCGATGAGCAGTTCTTC. Its protein product is CASSPVGREFDEQFF. The chain joins TRBV7-3 to TRBJ2-1, with 7 bases fitting TRBD2. The junction had 12 bases not matched to a gene; V was cut back by 5 bases and J by 8 bases. Germline V gives CDR1 SGHTA, CDR2 FQGTGA. This CDR3 is built from 15 residues.

This chain joins TRBV12-5 and TRBJ2-2; tentatively, D is TRBD2 (6 bases). Germline V gene lookup returns CDR1 LGHNT and CDR2 FRNRAP. With 6 bases removed from V and 4 bases from J, the gap between germline ends came to 12 bases. The CDR3 has 14 residues. CDR3 amino acids: CASGPGVSTGELFF. In DNA, the CDR3 is TGTGCTAGTGGCCCGGGGGTCAGCACCGGGGAGCTGTTTTTT.

A single count supports this clone. The chain employs TRBV5-1 and TRBJ1-3; D may be TRBD1 (6 bases). Trimming stripped 4 bases from V and 1 base from J, with 15 bases between. The CDR3 consists of 16 residues. Germline values: CDR1 SGHRS, CDR2 YFSETQ. CDR3 DNA sequence: TGCGCCAGCAGCGCGGACAGTAGGAGGTCTGGAAACACCATATATTTT. It codes for CASSADSRRSGNTIYF.

CDR3 amino acids: CASSQDSGQGRVRELFF. The CDR3 nucleotides are TGCGCCAGCAGCCAAGATTCGGGACAGGGGCGAGTCCGGGAGCTGTTTTTT. V usage is TRBV4-1 and J usage is TRBJ2-2, with 10 bases lining up with TRBD1. The CDR3 is 17 amino acids. J gave up 9 bases and V 0 bases, and 10 bases lay outside the gene matches. CDR1 is MGHRA, CDR2 YSYEKL, per germline.

This rearrangement joins TRBV15 to TRBJ2-7, with 9 bases matching TRBD2. Germline V CDR1 and CDR2: LNHNV, YYDKDF (reference sequence). J was trimmed by 8 bases and V by 0 bases; bases with no gene match: 8. CDR3 length: 15 residues. As DNA, the CDR3 is TGTGCCACCAGCAGAGACGGGCGGGAGGGCGGCAAGCAGTACTTC. Protein: CATSRDGREGGKQYF.

CDR3 region: CASSLGDRGWNEKLFF. CDR3 nucleotides: TGTGCCAGCAGCTTGGGGGACAGGGGGTGGAATGAAAAACTGTTTTTT. The gene calls are TRBV5-6 and TRBJ1-4, with 11 bases matching TRBD1. This CDR3 is 16 amino acids long. Germline CDR1 reads SGHDT; CDR2 reads YYEEEE. The junction had 3 bases not matched to a gene; V was cut back by 0 bases and J by 5 bases.

V gene TRBV13 combines with J gene TRBJ2-1, with a possible D match to TRBD1 (5 bases). The CDR3 length is 14 residues. The germline V and J ends were trimmed by 3 bases and 0 bases, with 6 bases remaining between them. Germline CDR1 is PRHDT and CDR2 is FYEKMQ (reference sequence). The CDR3 DNA follows: TGTGCCAGCAGCTTGCAGGGCTCCTACAATGAGCAGTTCTTC. It translates to CASSLQGSYNEQFF.

V usage is TRBV15 and J usage is TRBJ2-3; the match to TRBD2 covers 11 bases. V lost 11 bases and J lost 4; bases outside the gene matches: 11. Germline V gene data show CDR1 as LNHNV and CDR2 as YYDKDF (reference sequence). The CDR3 is 15 amino acids. The CDR3 nucleotides are TGTGCCGCTCATCTAGCGGGAGGATCTGCAGATACGCAGTATTTT. Residues: CAAHLAGGSADTQYF.

This clone was seen once. The genes are TRBV9 and TRBJ1-2; D is unclear. Trimming took 4 bases from V and 5 from J, leaving 15 bases between them. The germline V gene encodes CDR1 SGDLS and CDR2 YYNGEE. The CDR3 has 14 amino acids. Written as DNA, the CDR3 is TGTGCCAGCAGCCCCCTCGGGGTGTTATATGGCTACACCTTC. Encoded protein: CASSPLGVLYGYTF.

There are a few counts of this clone. The chain is built from TRBV19 and TRBJ2-7; no reliable D call. V was clipped by 10 bases and J by 0 bases, with 10 bases between them. The germline V gene has CDR1 LNHDA and CDR2 SQIVND (reference sequence). The CDR3 runs to 12 residues. The CDR3 nucleotides read TGTGCCACCTCGCTACCCTCCTACGAGCAGTACTTC. Protein product: CATSLPSYEQYF.

The genes are TRBV7-2 and TRBJ2-5; 15 nucleotides line up with TRBD2. Germline loops: CDR1 SGHTA, CDR2 FQGNSA. V shed 4 bases and J 5 bases; nucleotides not matched to a gene: 8. CDR3 length: 17 amino acids. The CDR3 coding sequence is TGTGCCAGCAGCTCAAGGACTAGCGGGAGGGCCTTGGAGACCCAGTACTTC. Residues: CASSSRTSGRALETQYF.

This chain joins TRBV28 and TRBJ2-7; TRBD2 might be the D (5 bases). The CDR3 is 14 residues long. The V gene's germline CDR1 is MDHEN and CDR2 SYDVKM. V lost 2 bases and J 2 bases, leaving 10 bases between the germline ends. CDR3 sequence (DNA): TGTGCCAGCAGTTTAGGGGAGCCACCCTACGAGCAGTACTTC. This encodes CASSLGEPPYEQYF.

This clone has only a few counts. The chain combines TRBV6-6 with TRBJ2-7; TRBD1 agrees at 7 bases. With V trimmed by 6 bases and J by 0 bases, 5 bases remained unmatched. The germline CDR1 and CDR2 sequences are MNHNY and SVGAGI (reference sequence). The CDR3 extends over 14 amino acids. CDR3: CASRKTGSSYEQYF. CDR3 sequence (DNA): TGTGCCAGCAGAAAGACAGGGAGCTCCTACGAGCAGTACTTC.

The rearrangement uses TRBV18 and TRBJ1-3; 10 positions match TRBD1. V was clipped by 3 bases and J by 8 bases; unmatched bases: 10. The CDR3 length is 16 residues. Germline V gene sequence: CDR1 KGHSH, CDR2 LQKENI. The CDR3 nucleotides read TGTGCCAGCTCACCGAGACGGGACAGGGGCCAAGACACCATATATTTT. This codes for CASSPRRDRGQDTIYF. Full variable domain (missing parts from reference TRBV18 and TRBJ1-3): NAGVMQNPRHLVRRRGQEARLRCSPMKGHSHVYWYRQLPEEGLKFMVYLQKENIIDESGMPKERFSAEFPKEGPSILRIQQVVRGDSAAYFCASSPRRDRGQDTIYFGEGSWLTVV.

The chain has TRBV5-1 and TRBJ2-7, with D unresolved. The CDR3 consists of 14 residues. V lost 0 bases and J 4 bases, leaving 11 bases between the germline ends. Looked up from germline, CDR1 is SGHRS and CDR2 is YFSETQ. The DNA for the CDR3 is TGCGCCAGCAGCTTGGCCAACTCGCAATACGAGCAGTACTTC. Translated, it gives CASSLANSQYEQYF.

This chain uses TRBV11-2 with TRBJ2-2; 10 nucleotides line up with TRBD1. CDR1 and CDR2 from the germline V gene are SGHAT and FQNNGV. This CDR3 is built from 14 residues. V was pared by 5 bases and J by 5 bases, with 2 bases of the junction left unmatched. CDR3 region: CASSRGQGTGELFF. CDR3 DNA sequence: TGTGCCAGCAGCAGGGGACAGGGGACCGGGGAGCTGTTTTTT.

This chain joins TRBV7-6 and TRBJ2-2; D is possibly TRBD2 (5 bases). Trimming cost V 5 bases and J 5 bases, with 12 bases left between them. Germline V gives CDR1 SGHVS, CDR2 FNYEAQ. This CDR3 comprises 14 residues. CDR3 sequence: CASSEGWRTGELFF. As DNA, the CDR3 is TGTGCCAGCAGCGAGGGATGGAGAACCGGGGAGCTGTTTTTT.

In this sample, this clone turned up a few times. The chain carries TRBV15 and TRBJ2-1; 11 bases map to TRBD2. This CDR3 spans 15 amino acids. V gave up 5 bases and J gave up 12 bases; unmatched junction bases: 12. Germline-derived CDR1 and CDR2 are LNHNV and YYDKDF (reference sequence). CDR3 in amino acids: CATSPTSGSALGQFF. CDR3 bases: TGTGCCACCAGCCCTACTAGCGGGAGTGCCCTGGGGCAGTTCTTC.